This record concerns one TCR beta chain sequence. No antigen is known for it. The sample comes from a study of shared clonotypes between healthy human individuals. The table came from immunoSEQ multiplex PCR; TCRdb's copy has only in-frame clones and leaves some out. Counted here are approximately 100,000 clones, roughly two thirds occurring once; the ten biggest clones make up 40% to 45%. Germline V gene lookup returns CDR1 GTSNPN and CDR2 SVGIG (reference sequence). The V end was cut by 0 bases, the J end by 3 bases, with 18 bases between. The CDR3 totals 16 residues. CD45RO+ cells were combined with CCR7-negative CD45RA+ TemRA cells to form CD8 memory. Study conclusions and caveats: A generally larger estimated richness was seen in naive subsets than in memory subsets.

The sequence was obtained from a man between 25 and 39 years old in good health. This sequence joins TRBV30 and TRBJ2-7; D could derive from TRBD1 or TRBD2 (5 bases each). The material sequenced was memory CD8+ T cells sorted from blood. The sample's subset: CD45RO+ cells pooled with CCR7-negative TemRA cells. This chain's CDR3 is CAWSVPPRGVIYEQYF. The CDR3 DNA is TGTGCCTGGAGTGTACCCCCGAGGGGAGTCATCTACGAGCAGTACTTC.